This paragraph reports one TCR beta chain. Its antigen is unknown. The data are from a study of shared clonotypes between healthy human individuals. Study conclusions and caveats: The four-donor shared clonotypes exceeded non-shared clonotypes in generation probability, with non-shared ones scoring lower.

Here immunoSEQ multiplex PCR was the method, and the copy in TCRdb shows in-frame clones only, minus some. This table has about 640,000 clones, less than 80% appearing once. Trimming cost V 4 bases and J 0 bases, with 11 bases left between them. CDR3 length: 15 amino acids. From germline, CDR1 is SGHTS and CDR2 YDEGEE. V and J are TRBV5-8 and TRBJ2-1; D remains unclear. Sequencing input: memory CD4+ T cells sorted from blood. As for subset: CD45RA-negative fraction. This receptor was taken from a woman in her 30s in good health. CDR3 loop: CASSPSPFSYNEQFF. The CDR3 nucleotides read TGTGCCAGCAGCCCCTCTCCGTTCTCCTACAATGAGCAGTTCTTC. The full variable domain, with the rest looked up from reference TRBV5-8 and TRBJ2-1, is EAGVTQSPTHLIKTRGQQATLRCSPISGHTSVYWYQQALGLGLQFLLWYDEGEERNRGNFPPRFSGRQFPNYSSELNVNALELEDSALYLCASSPSPFSYNEQFFGPGTRLTVL.